The next 6 T cell receptor beta chains were all read from a single sample in a study of post-analysis software for immune sequencing data. Study results and caveats: About five TRBV segments appeared more often in patients than in controls, and TRBV5-6, TRBV5-1 and TRBV20-1 were among these.

Incorporated into the TCR beta cDNA libraries were unique molecular identifiers, which served to reduce PCR and sequencing biases. MiXCR was run by TCRdb on the PCR reads, yielding one entry per CDR3 protein. The table records fewer than 850,000 distinct CDR3 sequences, 25% to 30% of them present only once. The antigens of these receptors remain unknown. Sequencing input: blood. These receptor sequences come from a girl under 18 with multiple sclerosis.

This rearrangement joins TRBV6-5 to TRBJ1-2; D gene unclear. This CDR3 is 15 amino acids long. The germline V gene encodes CDR1 MNHEY and CDR2 SVGAGI. V gave up 0 bases and J gave up 4 bases, with 12 bases separating them. The CDR3 DNA is TGTGCCAGCAGTTACTCCCAGCCAGACCCCTATGGCTACACCTTC. Amino acid sequence: CASSYSQPDPYGYTF.

The rearrangement links TRBV9 to TRBJ1-1, with D perhaps TRBD1 (5 bases). V lost 6 bases and J lost 4, with 16 bases in between. This CDR3 spans 14 amino acids. Germline loops: CDR1 SGDLS, CDR2 YYNGEE. The CDR3 region is CASTPGSGATEAFF. Here the CDR3 DNA reads TGTGCCAGCACCCCGGGTTCTGGGGCCACTGAAGCTTTCTTT.

The chain has TRBV6-5 and TRBJ1-1; D ambiguous. Between the trimmed V and J ends, which lost 4 bases and 5 bases, there was a span of 14 bases. The germline gives CDR1 MNHEY, CDR2 SVGAGI. CDR3 length: 14 amino acids. Here the CDR3 DNA reads TGTGCCAGCAGTTCCCTAGCGAAGGGAACTGAAGCTTTCTTT. Translated, it gives CASSSLAKGTEAFF.

The chain recombines TRBV30 with TRBJ2-4; TRBD2 aligns across 7 bases. J was trimmed by 7 bases and V by 8 bases; bases with no gene match: 17. Germline V gives CDR1 GTSNPN, CDR2 SVGIG (reference sequence). This CDR3 has 15 residues. CDR3 bases: TGTGCCAGCAGCGTAGGATCCTCCGGGGGGAACATTCAGTACTTC. It yields the protein CASSVGSSGGNIQYF.

The chain links TRBV28 to TRBJ2-7; 7 nucleotides line up with TRBD2. The CDR3 is 13 residues long. In germline, CDR1 is MDHEN, CDR2 SYDVKM. J gave up 5 bases and V 5 bases, and 6 bases lay outside the gene matches. The CDR3 sequence is CASSLGGWDEQYF. The CDR3 DNA reads as TGTGCCAGCAGTCTCGGGGGGTGGGACGAGCAGTACTTC. Full variable domain (rest looked up from reference TRBV28 and TRBJ2-7): DVKVTQSSRYLVKRTGEKVFLECVQDMDHENMFWYRQDPGLGLRLIYFSYDVKMKEKGDIPEGYSVSREKKERFSLILESASTNQTSMYLCASSLGGWDEQYFGPGTRLTVT.

V usage is TRBV7-2 and J usage is TRBJ2-2; D not resolved. CDR3 size: 15 residues. Per the germline V gene, CDR1 is SGHTA and CDR2 is FQGNSA. Trimming left V 2 bases short and J 1 base short, with 8 bases between. Here the CDR3 DNA reads TGTGCCAGCAGCTTAACAGCCATGAACACCGGGGAGCTGTTTTTT. Translation: CASSLTAMNTGELFF.